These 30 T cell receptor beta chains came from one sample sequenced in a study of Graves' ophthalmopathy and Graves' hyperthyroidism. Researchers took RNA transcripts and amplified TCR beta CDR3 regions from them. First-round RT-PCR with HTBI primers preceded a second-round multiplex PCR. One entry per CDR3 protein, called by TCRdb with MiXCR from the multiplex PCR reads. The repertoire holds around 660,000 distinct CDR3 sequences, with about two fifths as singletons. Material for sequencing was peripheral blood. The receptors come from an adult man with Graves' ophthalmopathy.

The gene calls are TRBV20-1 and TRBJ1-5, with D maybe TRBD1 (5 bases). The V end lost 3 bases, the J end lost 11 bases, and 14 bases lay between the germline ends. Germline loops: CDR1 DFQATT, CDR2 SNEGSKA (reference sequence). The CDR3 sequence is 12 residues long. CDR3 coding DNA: TGCAGTGCTAGGGGACTAGCGGGGGCCCAGCATTTT. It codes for CSARGLAGAQHF.

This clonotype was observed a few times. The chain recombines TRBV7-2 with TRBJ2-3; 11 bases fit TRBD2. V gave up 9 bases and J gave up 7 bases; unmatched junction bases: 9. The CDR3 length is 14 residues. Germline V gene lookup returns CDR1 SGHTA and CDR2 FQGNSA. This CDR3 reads CASRGLAETNTQYF. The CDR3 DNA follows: TGTGCCAGTAGGGGACTAGCGGAGACTAATACGCAGTATTTT.

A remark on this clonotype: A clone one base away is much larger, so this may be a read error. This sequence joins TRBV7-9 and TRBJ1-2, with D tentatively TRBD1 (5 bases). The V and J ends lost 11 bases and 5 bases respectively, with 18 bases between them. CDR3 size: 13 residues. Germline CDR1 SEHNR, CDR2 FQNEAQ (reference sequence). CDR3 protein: CACSGGDGYGYTF. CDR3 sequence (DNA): TGTGCCTGCTCCGGGGGGGACGGGTATGGCTACACCTTC.

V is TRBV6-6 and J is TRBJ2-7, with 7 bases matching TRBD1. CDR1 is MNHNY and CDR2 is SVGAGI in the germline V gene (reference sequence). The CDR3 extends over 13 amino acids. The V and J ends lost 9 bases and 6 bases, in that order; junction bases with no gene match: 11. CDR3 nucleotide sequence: TGTGCCAGTGGACAGGTGGGTTTAAGCGAGCAGTACTTC. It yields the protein CASGQVGLSEQYF.

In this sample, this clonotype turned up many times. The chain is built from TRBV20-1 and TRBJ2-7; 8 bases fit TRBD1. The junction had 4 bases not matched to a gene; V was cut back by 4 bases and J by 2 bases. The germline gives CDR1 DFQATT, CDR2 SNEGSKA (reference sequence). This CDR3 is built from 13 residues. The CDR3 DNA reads TGCAGTGCTACCTGGACAGGGCCCTACGAGCAGTACTTC. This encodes CSATWTGPYEQYF.

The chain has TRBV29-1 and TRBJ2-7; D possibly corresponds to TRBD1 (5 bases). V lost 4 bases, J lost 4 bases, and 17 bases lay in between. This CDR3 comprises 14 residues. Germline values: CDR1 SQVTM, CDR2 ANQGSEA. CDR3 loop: CSVVESGLGYEQYF. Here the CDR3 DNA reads TGCAGCGTTGTAGAGTCAGGGTTGGGGTACGAGCAGTACTTC.

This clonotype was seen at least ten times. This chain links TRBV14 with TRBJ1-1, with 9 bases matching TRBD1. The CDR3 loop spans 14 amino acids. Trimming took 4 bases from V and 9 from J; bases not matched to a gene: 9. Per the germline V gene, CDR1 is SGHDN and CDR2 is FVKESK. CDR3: CASSLFDRGAKAFF. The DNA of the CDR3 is TGTGCCAGCAGCCTTTTTGACAGGGGGGCAAAAGCTTTCTTT.

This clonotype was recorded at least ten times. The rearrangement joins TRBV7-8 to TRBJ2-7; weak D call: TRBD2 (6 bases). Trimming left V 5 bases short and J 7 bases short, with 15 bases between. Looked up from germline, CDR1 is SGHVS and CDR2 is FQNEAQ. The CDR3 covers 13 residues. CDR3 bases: TGTGCCAGCAGCGCAGGATCGGGAGTGGAGCAGTACTTC. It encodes CASSAGSGVEQYF.

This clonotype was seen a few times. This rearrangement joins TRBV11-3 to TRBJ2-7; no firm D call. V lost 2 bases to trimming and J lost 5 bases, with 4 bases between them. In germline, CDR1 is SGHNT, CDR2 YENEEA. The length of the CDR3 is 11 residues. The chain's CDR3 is CASSLQNEQYF. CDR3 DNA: TGTGCCAGCAGCTTACAAAACGAGCAGTACTTC. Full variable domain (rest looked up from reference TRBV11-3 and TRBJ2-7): EAGVVQSPRYKIIEKKQPVAFWCNPISGHNTLYWYLQNLGQGPELLIRYENEEAVDDSQLPKDRFSAERLKGVDSTLKIQPAELGDSAVYLCASSLQNEQYFGPGTRLTVT.

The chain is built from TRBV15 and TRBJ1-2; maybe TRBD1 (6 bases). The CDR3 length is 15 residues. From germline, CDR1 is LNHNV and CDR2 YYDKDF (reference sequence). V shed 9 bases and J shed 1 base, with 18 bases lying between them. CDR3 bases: TGTGCCACGAGGAGGCAGGGGAGATTTAACTATGGCTACACCTTC. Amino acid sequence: CATRRQGRFNYGYTF.

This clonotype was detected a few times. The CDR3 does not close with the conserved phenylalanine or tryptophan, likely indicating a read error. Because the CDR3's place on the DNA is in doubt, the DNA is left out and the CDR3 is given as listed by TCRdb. CDR3 sequence reads: CASSLVSP. The chain carries TRBV7-9 and TRBJ1-1. The CDR3 spans 8 amino acids, including both terminal residues. The germline CDR1 and CDR2 sequences are SEHNR and FQNEAQ (reference sequence).

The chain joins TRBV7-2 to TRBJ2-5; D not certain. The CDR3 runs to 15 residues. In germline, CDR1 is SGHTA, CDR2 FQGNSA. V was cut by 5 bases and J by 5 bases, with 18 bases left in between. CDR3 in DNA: TGTGCCAGCAGCCCAGAGGCTACGGGCGAGGAGACCCAGTACTTC. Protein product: CASSPEATGEETQYF.

The CDR3 spells CATSRDGQGSMANEKLFF. The CDR3 DNA follows: TGTGCCACCAGCAGGGACGGACAGGGGTCGATGGCTAATGAAAAACTGTTTTTT. J is TRBJ1-4 and V is TRBV15; 9 bases map to TRBD1. CDR1 and CDR2 (germline): LNHNV, YYDKDF (reference sequence). The V segment lost 3 bases and the J segment 3 bases; nucleotides outside the gene matches: 11. The CDR3 runs 18 residues. Drawing the rest from reference TRBV15 and TRBJ1-4, the complete variable domain is DAMVIQNPRYQVTQFGKPVTLSCSQTLNHNVMYWYQQKSSQAPKLLFHYYDKDFNNEADTPDNFQSRRPNTSFCFLDIRSPGLGDTAMYLCATSRDGQGSMANEKLFFGSGTQLSVL.

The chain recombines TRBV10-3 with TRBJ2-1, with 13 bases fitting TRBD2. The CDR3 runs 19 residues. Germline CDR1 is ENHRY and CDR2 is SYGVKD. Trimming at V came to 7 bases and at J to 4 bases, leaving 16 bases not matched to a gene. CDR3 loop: CAIKGSGLAGSGLYNEQFF. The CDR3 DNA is TGTGCCATCAAAGGTTCGGGACTAGCGGGATCGGGGCTTTACAATGAGCAGTTCTTC.

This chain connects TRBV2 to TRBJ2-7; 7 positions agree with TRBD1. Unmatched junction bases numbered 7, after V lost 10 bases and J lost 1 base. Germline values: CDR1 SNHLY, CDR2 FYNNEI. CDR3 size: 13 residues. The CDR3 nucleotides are TGTGCCACCACACTGACAGGGTCCTACGAGCAGTACTTC. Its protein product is CATTLTGSYEQYF.

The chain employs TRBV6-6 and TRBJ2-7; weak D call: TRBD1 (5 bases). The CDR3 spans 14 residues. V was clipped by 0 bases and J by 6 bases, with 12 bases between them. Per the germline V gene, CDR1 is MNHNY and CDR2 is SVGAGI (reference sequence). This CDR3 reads CASSYSTGYVEQYF. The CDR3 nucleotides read TGTGCCAGCAGTTACTCCACAGGTTATGTCGAGCAGTACTTC.

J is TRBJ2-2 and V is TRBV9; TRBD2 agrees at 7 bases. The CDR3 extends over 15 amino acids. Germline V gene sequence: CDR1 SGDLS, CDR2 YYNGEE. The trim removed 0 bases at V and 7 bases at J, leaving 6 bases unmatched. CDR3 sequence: CASSVGGGRGGELFF. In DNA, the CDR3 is TGTGCCAGCAGCGTAGGTGGCGGGAGAGGCGGGGAGCTGTTTTTT.

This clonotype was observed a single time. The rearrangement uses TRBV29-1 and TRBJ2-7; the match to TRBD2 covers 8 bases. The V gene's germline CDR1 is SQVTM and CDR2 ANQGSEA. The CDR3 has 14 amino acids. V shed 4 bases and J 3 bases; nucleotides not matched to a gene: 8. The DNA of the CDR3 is TGCAGCGTTGTCCGTGCTGGGACTAGCTACGAGCAGTACTTC. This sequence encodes CSVVRAGTSYEQYF.

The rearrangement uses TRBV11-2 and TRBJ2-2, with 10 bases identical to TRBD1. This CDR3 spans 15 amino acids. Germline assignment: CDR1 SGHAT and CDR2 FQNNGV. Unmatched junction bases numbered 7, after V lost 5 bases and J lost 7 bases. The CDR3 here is CASSPRQGANGELFF. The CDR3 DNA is TGTGCCAGCAGCCCCAGACAGGGGGCTAACGGGGAGCTGTTTTTT.

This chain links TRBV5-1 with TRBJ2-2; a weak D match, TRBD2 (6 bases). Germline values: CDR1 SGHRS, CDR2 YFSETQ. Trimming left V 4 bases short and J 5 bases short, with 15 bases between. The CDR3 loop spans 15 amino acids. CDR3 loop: CASSHGRAGTGELFF. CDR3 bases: TGCGCCAGCAGCCACGGACGCGCGGGGACCGGGGAGCTGTTTTTT.

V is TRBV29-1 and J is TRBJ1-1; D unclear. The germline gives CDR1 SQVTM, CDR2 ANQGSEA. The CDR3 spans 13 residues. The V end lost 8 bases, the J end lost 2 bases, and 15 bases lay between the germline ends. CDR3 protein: CSLRSPGNTEAFF. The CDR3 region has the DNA TGCAGCTTAAGATCGCCAGGAAACACTGAAGCTTTCTTT.

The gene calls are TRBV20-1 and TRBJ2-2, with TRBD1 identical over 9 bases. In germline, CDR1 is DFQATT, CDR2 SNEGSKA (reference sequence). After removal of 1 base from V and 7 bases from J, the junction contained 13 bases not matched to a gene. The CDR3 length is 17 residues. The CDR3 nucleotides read TGCAGTGCTAGAGCCCCCAAACCCGGGACAGGGATCGGGGAGCTGTTTTTT. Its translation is CSARAPKPGTGIGELFF.

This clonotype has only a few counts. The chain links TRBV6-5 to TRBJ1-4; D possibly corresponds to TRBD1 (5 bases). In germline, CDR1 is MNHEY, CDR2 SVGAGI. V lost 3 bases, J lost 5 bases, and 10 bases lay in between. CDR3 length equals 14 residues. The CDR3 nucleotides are TGTGCCAGCAGTTATGGGGCCGCCAATGAAAAACTGTTTTTT. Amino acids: CASSYGAANEKLFF.

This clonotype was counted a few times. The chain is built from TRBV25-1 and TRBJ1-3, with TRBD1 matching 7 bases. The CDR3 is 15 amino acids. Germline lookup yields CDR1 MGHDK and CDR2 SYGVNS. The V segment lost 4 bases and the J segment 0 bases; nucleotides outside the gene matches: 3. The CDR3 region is CASSAGQSSGNTIYF. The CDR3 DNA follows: TGTGCCAGCAGTGCGGGACAGAGCTCTGGAAACACCATATATTTT.

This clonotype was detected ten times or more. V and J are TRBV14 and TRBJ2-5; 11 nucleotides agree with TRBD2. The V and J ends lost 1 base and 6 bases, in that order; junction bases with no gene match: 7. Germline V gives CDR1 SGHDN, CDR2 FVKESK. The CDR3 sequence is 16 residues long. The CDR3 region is CASSQGLAGLLQTQYF. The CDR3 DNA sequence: TGTGCCAGCAGCCAAGGACTAGCGGGGCTTTTGCAGACCCAGTACTTC.

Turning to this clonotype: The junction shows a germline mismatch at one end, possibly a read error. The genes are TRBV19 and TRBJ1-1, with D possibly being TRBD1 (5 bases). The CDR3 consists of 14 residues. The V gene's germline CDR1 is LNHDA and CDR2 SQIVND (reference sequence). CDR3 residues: CASSRDRLGTEALF. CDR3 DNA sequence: TGTGCCAGTAGTCGTGACAGACTGGGAACTGAAGCTCTCTTT.

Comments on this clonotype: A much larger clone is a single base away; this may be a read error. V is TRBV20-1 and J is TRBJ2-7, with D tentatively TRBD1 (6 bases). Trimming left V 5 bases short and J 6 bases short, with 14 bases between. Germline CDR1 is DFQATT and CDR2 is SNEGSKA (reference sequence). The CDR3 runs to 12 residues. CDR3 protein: CSADPWGREQYF. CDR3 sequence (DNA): TGCAGTGCTGACCCCTGGGGGCGCGAGCAGTACTTC.

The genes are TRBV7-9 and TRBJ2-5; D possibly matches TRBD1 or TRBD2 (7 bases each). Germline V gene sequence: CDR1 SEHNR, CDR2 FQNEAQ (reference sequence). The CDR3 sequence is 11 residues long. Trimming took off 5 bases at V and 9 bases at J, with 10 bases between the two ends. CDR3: CASSQGGPQYF. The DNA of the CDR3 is TGTGCCAGCAGCCAGGGGGGGCCCCAGTACTTC.

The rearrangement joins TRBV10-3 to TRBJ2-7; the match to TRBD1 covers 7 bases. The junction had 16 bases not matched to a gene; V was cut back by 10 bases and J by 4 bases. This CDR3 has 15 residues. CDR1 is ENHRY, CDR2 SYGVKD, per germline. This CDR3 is CASRAQGGSAYEQYF. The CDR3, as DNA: TGTGCCAGCAGGGCCCAAGGGGGCAGCGCGTACGAGCAGTACTTC.

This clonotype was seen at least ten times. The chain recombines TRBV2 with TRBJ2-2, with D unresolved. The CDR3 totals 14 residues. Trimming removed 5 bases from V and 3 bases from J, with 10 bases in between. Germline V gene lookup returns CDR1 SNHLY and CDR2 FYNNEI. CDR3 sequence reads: CASSPTRDTGELFF. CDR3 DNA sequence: TGTGCCAGCAGTCCGACAAGAGACACCGGGGAGCTGTTTTTT.